One sample yielded the 17 T cell receptor beta chains listed below, sequenced in a study of control samples from healthy donors and cancer patients. The repertoire was sequenced with immunoSEQ multiplex PCR; TCRdb's copy has only in-frame clones and lacks some. The sample lists 65,000 to 75,000 clones; roughly 90% were seen once. The sample comprised blood. The receptors stem from a woman aged 45-65 years in good health.

The chain combines TRBV28 with TRBJ1-2; D not resolved. V lost 7 bases and J lost 8, with 11 bases in between. The germline CDR1 and CDR2 sequences are MDHEN and SYDVKM. The CDR3 consists of 11 residues. DNA for the CDR3: TGTGCCAGCACAGGAAGGTGGGGCTACACCTTC. Translating it yields CASTGRWGYTF.

This clone was counted only a few times. V usage is TRBV5-4 and J usage is TRBJ2-5; tentative D call: TRBD2 (6 bases). This CDR3 has 14 amino acids. Germline V gives CDR1 SGHNT, CDR2 YYREEE (reference sequence). V lost 4 bases to trimming and J lost 2 bases, with 12 bases between them. The CDR3 sequence: CASSPWREQETQYF. The DNA of the CDR3 is TGTGCCAGCAGCCCTTGGAGGGAACAAGAGACCCAGTACTTC.

The V gene is TRBV10-3, the J gene TRBJ2-3; tentative D call: TRBD2 (7 bases). Trimming removed 6 bases at V and 2 bases at J, with 15 bases between. Germline V CDR1 and CDR2: ENHRY, SYGVKD. The CDR3 sequence is 15 residues long. This CDR3 is CAIRGGLADTDTQYF. CDR3 nucleotides: TGTGCCATCAGGGGGGGGCTAGCGGACACAGATACGCAGTATTTT.

The V and J genes are TRBV5-1 and TRBJ2-2, with D uncertain. V lost 6 bases to trimming and J lost 4 bases, with 13 bases between them. The CDR3 sequence is 14 residues long. Germline CDR1 and CDR2: SGHRS and YFSETQ. CDR3 nucleotide sequence: TGCGCCAGCACCTCAACGAGGTCCACCGGGGAGCTGTTTTTT. As protein: CASTSTRSTGELFF.

The V gene is TRBV28, the J gene TRBJ2-5, with D possibly matching TRBD2 (6 bases). Per germline, CDR1 MDHEN and CDR2 SYDVKM. Trimming pared 8 bases from V and 1 base from J, leaving 14 bases between. The CDR3 loop spans 14 amino acids. The CDR3 bases are TGTGCCAGCTTGGAGGGAGGTCTCCAAGAGACCCAGTACTTC. This encodes CASLEGGLQETQYF.

The genes are TRBV28 and TRBJ1-5; D gene uncertain. Trimming pared 8 bases from V and 2 bases from J, leaving 7 bases between. The CDR3 loop spans 12 amino acids. Germline V lookup: CDR1 MDHEN, CDR2 SYDVKM. CDR3 amino acids: CASQEGNQPQHF. The DNA for the CDR3 is TGTGCCAGCCAAGAGGGCAATCAGCCCCAGCATTTT.

The genes are TRBV18 and TRBJ2-1; possibly TRBD1 for D (6 bases). CDR1 is KGHSH, CDR2 LQKENI, per germline. CDR3 size: 13 residues. V lost 6 bases to trimming and J lost 5 bases, with 11 bases between them. CDR3 sequence: CASSLNRDNEQFF. In nucleotides, the CDR3 is TGTGCCAGCTCGCTCAACAGGGACAATGAGCAGTTCTTC.

The chain is built from TRBV9 and TRBJ2-5, with D possibly matching TRBD2 (6 bases). The germline V gene encodes CDR1 SGDLS and CDR2 YYNGEE. The CDR3 contains 16 residues. Trimming cost V 0 bases and J 5 bases, with 17 bases left between them. CDR3 DNA: TGTGCCAGCAGCGTAGGTGGCGGGAAAGGCGGTGAGACCCAGTACTTC. This sequence encodes CASSVGGGKGGETQYF.

The chain links TRBV28 to TRBJ1-5, with D unresolved. This CDR3 spans 17 amino acids. Germline-derived CDR1 and CDR2 are MDHEN and SYDVKM. Trimming took off 4 bases at V and 4 bases at J, with 20 bases between the two ends. For the CDR3, the DNA is TGTGCCAGCAGTTCCCCGAGACTGACAAGCGCAAATCAGCCCCAGCATTTT. Its translation: CASSSPRLTSANQPQHF. The full variable domain, with the rest looked up from reference TRBV28 and TRBJ1-5, is DVKVTQSSRYLVKRTGEKVFLECVQDMDHENMFWYRQDPGLGLRLIYFSYDVKMKEKGDIPEGYSVSREKKERFSLILESASTNQTSMYLCASSSPRLTSANQPQHFGDGTRLSIL.

The chain links TRBV6-1 to TRBJ1-4; no firm D call. Germline values: CDR1 MNHNS, CDR2 SASEGT. V dropped 0 bases and J dropped 11 bases, with 7 bases sitting between them. The CDR3 spans 12 residues. As DNA, the CDR3 is TGTGCCAGCAGTGAAGCGCACCTTAAACTGTTTTTT. It translates to CASSEAHLKLFF.

This chain links TRBV5-5 with TRBJ2-1, with 8 bases identical to TRBD1. The CDR3 is 17 amino acids. Germline loops: CDR1 SGHKS, CDR2 YYEKEE (reference sequence). V lost 3 bases, J lost 8 bases, and 16 bases stayed unmatched. CDR3 sequence (DNA): TGTGCCAGCAGCTCCTTCAGGGGGCCCCTTATAGGCGATGAGCAGTTCTTC. Amino acids: CASSSFRGPLIGDEQFF.

The gene calls are TRBV7-2 and TRBJ1-5; maybe TRBD1 (5 bases). CDR3 length: 15 amino acids. Trimming removed 5 bases at V and 2 bases at J, with 13 bases between. Germline CDR1 reads SGHTA; CDR2 reads FQGNSA. Here the CDR3 reads CASSKGQGGNQPQHF. CDR3 bases: TGTGCCAGCAGCAAAGGGCAGGGAGGCAATCAGCCCCAGCATTTT.

This chain uses TRBV11-2 with TRBJ1-1; D is unclear. The CDR3 extends over 14 amino acids. CDR1 is SGHAT, CDR2 FQNNGV, per germline. V lost 5 bases and J 2 bases, leaving 12 bases between the germline ends. The CDR3 sequence is CASSLWASNTEAFF. The CDR3 DNA follows: TGTGCCAGCAGCCTCTGGGCCAGTAACACTGAAGCTTTCTTT.

This rearrangement joins TRBV6-5 to TRBJ1-2, with a possible D match to TRBD1 (5 bases). Looked up from germline, CDR1 is MNHEY and CDR2 is SVGAGI. The length of the CDR3 is 15 residues. V was shortened by 7 bases and J by 5 bases, with 20 bases between the two germline ends. The CDR3 protein is CASTRGAGGKYGYTF. In nucleotides, the CDR3 is TGTGCCAGCACCCGAGGGGCGGGCGGCAAATATGGCTACACCTTC.

V usage is TRBV5-4 and J usage is TRBJ1-2; a weak D match, TRBD1 (6 bases). V lost 0 bases to trimming and J lost 4 bases, with 10 bases between them. Germline CDR1 reads SGHNT; CDR2 reads YYREEE (reference sequence). This CDR3 is built from 14 residues. The CDR3 here is CASSLGQAGYGYTF. CDR3 DNA sequence: TGTGCCAGCAGCTTGGGACAGGCTGGCTATGGCTACACCTTC.

V gene TRBV4-1 combines with J gene TRBJ1-3, with TRBD1 matching 8 bases. The germline CDR1 and CDR2 sequences are MGHRA and YSYEKL. The CDR3 extends over 16 amino acids. Trimming removed 5 bases from V and 2 bases from J; junction bases left unmatched: 8. The CDR3 bases are TGCGCCAGCAGCGGGGACAGGAACCCTCCTGGAAACACCATATATTTT. Translating gives CASSGDRNPPGNTIYF.

The gene calls are TRBV15 and TRBJ2-6, with D unclear. The germline CDR1 and CDR2 sequences are LNHNV and YYDKDF (reference sequence). Trimming cost V 1 base and J 1 base, with 2 bases left between them. CDR3 length: 14 amino acids. DNA of the CDR3: TGTGCCACCAGCAGAGGATCTGGGGCCAACGTCCTGACTTTC. Amino acids: CATSRGSGANVLTF. The complete variable domain, with remaining parts taken from reference TRBV15 and TRBJ2-6, reads DAMVIQNPRYQVTQFGKPVTLSCSQTLNHNVMYWYQQKSSQAPKLLFHYYDKDFNNEADTPDNFQSRRPNTSFCFLDIRSPGLGDTAMYLCATSRGSGANVLTFGAGSRLTVL.